The T cell receptor beta chain under discussion was sequenced for a study of blood T cells in healthy people across ages (dated by TCRdb to about 2015). As for the study more broadly: In model experiments, template switching captured about one uniquely barcoded TCR beta cDNA molecule for every two T cells. The study analyzed two additional independent replicas of 1 million unique cDNA reads from the same blood draw for two donors, one aged 18 to 30 and one aged 80 or older. To avoid experimental bias, donors of different ages were randomly spread across the sequencing lanes. Four age groups were formed from the donors: young (average roughly 15 years), middle-aged (around 39), aged (about 62) and long-lived (approximately 80). To track age-related changes in TCR beta repertoire diversity, the study relied on deep sequencing normalized with unique cDNA molecular identifiers.

The germline V gene (reference sequence) supplies CDR1 SEHNR and CDR2 FQNEAQ. The V end loses 1 base and the J end loses 6 bases, and a stretch of 13 bases separates them. The CDR3 numbers 15 residues from cysteine through phenylalanine. Kept here is only the CDR3 DNA, which spans 45 bases and is read in frame from base 1. Study-level results and caveats: The long-lived group showed more naive CD4+ T cells, fewer expanded clones and increased TCR diversity than the aged group, suggesting age selection. Observed TCR beta diversity per million T cells fell roughly linearly with age, and a significant reduction was already apparent by age roughly 40. Total diversity estimates from one million sequenced T cells were considered lower bounds and underestimates. Conclusive comparison of naive and antigen-experienced compartments was prevented by the profiling of bulk unsorted PBMCs. The percentage of naive T cells measured by flow cytometry correlated strongly with observed TCR beta diversity. Donor CMV infection status was unknown, potentially confounding age-related changes in expanded clonotypes.

Note on this clonotype: Its antigen is still unknown. Base qualities are not recorded, but no much larger clone differs from it by a single base.

The approximately 39 donors, aged about 6 to 95 years, were systemically healthy Caucasian individuals from Russia. Each donor gave 8 to 10 milliliters of peripheral blood, collected into EDTA-treated Vacutainer tubes. Ficoll-Paque density-gradient centrifugation was used to isolate PBMCs, with at least 6 million per sample. Trizol reagent was used to extract total RNA from PBMCs, with at least 6 micrograms per sample. For every donor, flow cytometry on a PBMC aliquot measured the percentage of naive CD45RAhigh/CD27high T cells. The receptor library was made with 5' RACE. Sequenced on an Illumina HiSeq 2500. A second PCR of roughly 7 to 11 cycles was performed with a sample-barcoded 5' primer and a J-beta primer mix. A template-switch 5' adaptor carrying 12 random nucleotides introduced a unique molecular identifier onto each TCR beta cDNA molecule. Each sample yielded at least 3 million CDR3-containing paired-end reads. First-strand cDNA was synthesized from all RNA with the Mint cDNA synthesis kit, primed by a TRBC-specific oligonucleotide. All cDNA was treated with uracil-DNA glycosylase and then went through a first 18-cycle PCR with the universal primers M1SS and BC2_uni_R. Under the source paper's analysis protocol: Normalization of each sample was performed by random selection of 1 million high-quality reads, each carrying a distinct molecular identifier. Instead of being binned into consensus sequences, reads with shared molecular identifiers were discarded. MiTCR, set to a Q25 quality threshold and the strictest error-elimination algorithm, was used for CDR3 identification, clonotype clustering and error correction. A nonparametric unseen species model with Euler transformation was used to estimate lower-bound total TCR beta diversity. The raw public reads went through TCRdb reprocessing: fastp at Q25, MiXCR clone calling, in-frame beta chains kept. One record per CDR3 amino acid sequence lists the most common genes and DNA. TCRdb, not the authors, supplied the V and J calls. The table for this sample lists some 710,000 distinct CDR3 sequences; about 24% of them were counted only once. The ten largest clones represent 20% to 25% of the sample.

The receptor's source is a man aged 70 or older in good health. The chain is made from TRBV7-9 and TRBJ2-1, with the D segment identity uncertain. Sequenced sample: blood. The DNA sequence is TGTGCCAGCAGCTTAGTGAGCACTCCCGGCAATGAGCAGTTCTTC. It translates as CASSLVSTPGNEQFF.